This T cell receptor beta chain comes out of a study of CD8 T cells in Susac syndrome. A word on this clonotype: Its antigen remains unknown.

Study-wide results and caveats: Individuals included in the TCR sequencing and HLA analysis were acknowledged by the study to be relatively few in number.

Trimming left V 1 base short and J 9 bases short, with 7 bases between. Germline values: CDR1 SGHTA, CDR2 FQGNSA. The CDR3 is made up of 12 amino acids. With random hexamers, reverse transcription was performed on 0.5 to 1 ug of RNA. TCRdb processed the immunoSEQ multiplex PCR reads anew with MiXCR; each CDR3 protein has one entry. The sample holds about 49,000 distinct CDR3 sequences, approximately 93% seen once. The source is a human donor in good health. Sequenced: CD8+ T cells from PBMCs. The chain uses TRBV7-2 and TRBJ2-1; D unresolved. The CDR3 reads CASSLGLVEQFF. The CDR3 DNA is TGTGCCAGCAGCTTAGGTCTCGTTGAGCAGTTCTTC.